A single sample gave rise to the 18 T cell receptor beta chains below, sequenced in a study of T cell responses to AZD1222 COVID-19 vaccine. The table came from immunoSEQ multiplex PCR; TCRdb's copy has only in-frame clones and leaves some out. The sample gives about 97,000 clones, about 88% of which show up once; less than 3.5% is in the top ten. The sample consisted of peripheral blood, taken on day 0 of AZD1222 vaccination. These receptors were taken from an adult in good health.

The chain links TRBV6-1 to TRBJ1-1; the D gene is possibly TRBD1 (5 bases). The germline V and J ends were trimmed by 2 bases and 7 bases, with 14 bases remaining between them. This CDR3 comprises 14 residues. CDR1 and CDR2 from the germline V gene are MNHNS and SASEGT. In DNA, the CDR3 is TGTGCCAGCAGTGAATCGAGACAGAGAGGTGAAGCTTTCTTT. Protein product: CASSESRQRGEAFF.

The chain joins TRBV6-5 to TRBJ2-3, with D tentatively TRBD2 (6 bases). The CDR3 runs to 13 residues. V lost 2 bases and J lost 15, with 18 bases in between. Germline loops: CDR1 MNHEY, CDR2 SVGAGI. The DNA for the CDR3 is TGTGCCAGCAGTTACGGCGGCGGGGCGGCAAAATATTTT. Translating it yields CASSYGGGAAKYF.

The chain is built from TRBV23-1 and TRBJ1-6; 7 positions agree with TRBD1. TRBV23-1 is marked as an open reading frame, function uncertain. This CDR3 has 15 residues. V was clipped by 5 bases and J by 7 bases; unmatched bases: 8. CDR3 amino acids: CASSTIQGMNSPLHF. CDR3 DNA sequence: TGCGCCAGCAGTACCATACAGGGGATGAATTCACCCCTCCACTTT.

The CDR3 sequence: CASSPDVAYEQYF. The CDR3 DNA reads TGCGCCAGCAGCCCAGACGTAGCCTACGAGCAGTACTTC. The rearrangement uses TRBV5-1 and TRBJ2-7, with D unclear. The CDR3 loop spans 13 amino acids. Germline CDR1 SGHRS, CDR2 YFSETQ. V was clipped by 4 bases and J by 2 bases, with 10 bases between them.

This chain uses TRBV6-5 with TRBJ1-1, with TRBD1 matching over 8 bases. Trimming at V came to 6 bases and at J to 1 base, leaving 7 bases not matched to a gene. The CDR3 loop spans 15 amino acids. Germline V gene lookup returns CDR1 MNHEY and CDR2 SVGAGI. CDR3 amino acids: CASRNSGGTNTEAFF. The CDR3 DNA sequence: TGTGCCAGCAGAAACTCAGGGGGCACGAACACTGAAGCTTTCTTT.

This rearrangement joins TRBV5-1 to TRBJ1-1; D ambiguous. Per the germline V gene, CDR1 is SGHRS and CDR2 is YFSETQ. Between the trimmed V and J ends, which lost 4 bases and 0 bases, there was a span of 19 bases. CDR3 length: 17 amino acids. The CDR3 reads CASSARVGLKLNTEAFF. CDR3 bases: TGCGCCAGCAGCGCCCGTGTAGGTTTAAAGCTGAACACTGAAGCTTTCTTT.

This rearrangement joins TRBV20-1 to TRBJ2-1; 10 nucleotides match TRBD2. J was trimmed by 4 bases and V by 3 bases; bases with no gene match: 3. CDR1 is DFQATT and CDR2 is SNEGSKA in the germline V gene (reference sequence). The CDR3 contains 14 residues. The CDR3 nucleotides are TGCAGTGCTAGTGGGACTAGCGATTACAATGAGCAGTTCTTC. Its translation: CSASGTSDYNEQFF.

This sequence joins TRBV6-1 and TRBJ1-1, with D perhaps TRBD1 (6 bases). Germline loops: CDR1 MNHNS, CDR2 SASEGT. Trimming pared 3 bases from V and 1 base from J, leaving 12 bases between. The CDR3 contains 15 residues. CDR3 nucleotides: TGTGCCAGCAGTGACAGGACAGCCCAGAACACTGAAGCTTTCTTT. Protein: CASSDRTAQNTEAFF.

In this sample, this clone turned up a few times. This rearrangement joins TRBV25-1 to TRBJ1-3, with D possibly being TRBD1 (5 bases). The CDR3 has 15 amino acids. The V and J ends lost 1 base and 0 bases respectively, with 7 bases between them. The germline gives CDR1 MGHDK, CDR2 SYGVNS. The CDR3 DNA reads as TGTGCCAGCAGTGAATGGAGGGGCTCTGGAAACACCATATATTTT. Translation gives CASSEWRGSGNTIYF.

The J gene is TRBJ2-7, the V gene TRBV14; tentatively, D is TRBD2 (6 bases). This CDR3 is built from 15 residues. The V end was cut by 5 bases, the J end by 5 bases, with 19 bases between. Looked up from germline, CDR1 is SGHDN and CDR2 is FVKESK. CDR3 nucleotides: TGTGCCAGCAGCGAATGGACGGTTCGCGGGGACGAGCAGTACTTC. Its protein is CASSEWTVRGDEQYF.

The table lists this clone with a count of one. V is TRBV10-3 and J is TRBJ2-7; TRBD1 matches at 7 bases. The CDR3 contains 12 residues. Germline CDR1 ENHRY, CDR2 SYGVKD. Trimming at V came to 3 bases and at J to 8 bases, leaving 4 bases not matched to a gene. CDR3 sequence reads: CAISDDRAQQYF. As DNA, the CDR3 is TGTGCCATCAGTGATGACAGGGCCCAGCAGTACTTC.

The chain employs TRBV3-1 (or the pseudogene TRBV3-2) and TRBJ2-3; TRBD2 matches 15 bases. J was trimmed by 0 bases and V by 4 bases; bases with no gene match: 11. The CDR3 has 20 amino acids. CDR1 is LGHDT and CDR2 is YNNKEL in the germline V gene (reference sequence). Here the CDR3 DNA reads TGTGCCAGCAGCCCCTATAGGACTAGCGGGGGGGGAAGAAGCACAGATACGCAGTATTTT. This translates into CASSPYRTSGGGRSTDTQYF.

The chain joins TRBV3-1 (or the pseudogene TRBV3-2) to TRBJ1-4; D not certain. CDR1 and CDR2 from the germline V gene are LGHDT and YNNKEL (reference sequence). CDR3 size: 12 residues. V shed 1 base and J shed 8 bases, with 5 bases lying between them. CDR3 protein: CASSQGPEKLFF. DNA for the CDR3: TGTGCCAGCAGCCAAGGGCCAGAAAAACTGTTTTTT.

The chain is built from TRBV13 and TRBJ2-2; D gene unclear. The CDR3 length is 12 residues. Per the germline V gene, CDR1 is PRHDT and CDR2 is FYEKMQ (reference sequence). The V gene lost 8 bases and the J gene lost 3 bases, with 7 bases spanning the gap. The chain's CDR3 is CASGSYTGELFF. The CDR3 bases are TGTGCCAGCGGGTCTTACACCGGGGAGCTGTTTTTT.

The chain couples TRBV7-6 to TRBJ2-3, with 10 positions matching TRBD2. J was trimmed by 4 bases and V by 6 bases; bases with no gene match: 7. The germline CDR1 and CDR2 sequences are SGHVS and FNYEAQ. CDR3 length: 15 residues. CDR3 residues: CASSLGSGGADTQYF. The CDR3 DNA reads TGTGCCAGCAGTTTGGGGAGCGGGGGGGCAGATACGCAGTATTTT.

J is TRBJ1-1 and V is TRBV18; 10 nucleotides agree with TRBD1. Germline V gives CDR1 KGHSH, CDR2 LQKENI. Losses at the gene ends were 2 bases for V and 5 bases for J; bases not matched to a gene: 11. The CDR3 totals 17 residues. The CDR3: CASSPTGTGVTPTEAFF. DNA of the CDR3: TGTGCCAGCTCACCAACCGGGACAGGGGTAACCCCTACTGAAGCTTTCTTT.

V and J are TRBV4-1 and TRBJ1-1, with unresolved D. This CDR3 has 15 amino acids. Germline V gene sequence: CDR1 MGHRA, CDR2 YSYEKL. V was trimmed by 5 bases and J by 1 base, leaving 14 bases between them. CDR3 DNA sequence: TGCGCCAGCAGCGCACCCCTGGGAAAGAACACTGAAGCTTTCTTT. This sequence encodes CASSAPLGKNTEAFF.

The gene calls are TRBV7-3 and TRBJ1-1; D is uncertain. Trimming left V 1 base short and J 1 base short, with 10 bases between. Germline CDR1 reads SGHTA; CDR2 reads FQGTGA. The CDR3 contains 15 residues. The DNA for the CDR3 is TGTGCCAGCAGCTTAATACCGGGGAAGAACACTGAAGCTTTCTTT. Translated, it gives CASSLIPGKNTEAFF.